Listed here are 19 T cell receptor beta chains from one sample, sequenced in a study of cytomegalovirus exposure and HLA in healthy donors (dated by TCRdb to the late 2010s). The protocol used for the library was the immunoSEQ multiplex PCR assay. For the multiplex PCR, a mixture combining 60 forward primers for TCR Vbeta segments and 13 reverse primers for TCR Jbeta segments was used. TCRdb mirrors the immuneACCESS table, restricted to in-frame sequences. Some clones are absent from its copies; in checked studies, under half trace to an unresolved V gene, and the reason for the others is unknown. Present in this sample are approximately 190,000 clones, around 80% of which were seen just once. The ten biggest clones cover roughly 1.5% of the sample. The sequenced sample consisted of PBMCs. Source of these receptors: a woman younger than 35 in good health and CMV-seronegative.

The rearrangement joins TRBV4-1 to TRBJ2-7; D remains unclear. The CDR3 is made up of 15 amino acids. Germline loops: CDR1 MGHRA, CDR2 YSYEKL. Trimming removed 0 bases at V and 3 bases at J, with 12 bases between. The CDR3 nucleotides read TGCGCCAGCAGCCAAGATCCCTACCTAAGCTACGAGCAGTACTTC. Its protein product is CASSQDPYLSYEQYF.

This chain joins TRBV12-1 and TRBJ2-5; TRBD2, the table's D call, was not compared with the DNA. TRBV12-1 is shown as a pseudogene. The CDR3 is 13 amino acids. Written as DNA, the CDR3 is TGTGCCGGGTTCGGACTTTGCTCAGAGACCCAGTACTTC. It codes for CAGFGLCSETQYF.

The chain has TRBV27 and TRBJ2-7, with 13 bases identical to TRBD2. The V gene end was trimmed by 5 bases and the J gene end by 9 bases; junction bases not matched to a gene: 10. Germline CDR1 MNHEY, CDR2 SMNVEV (reference sequence). The CDR3 sequence is 15 residues long. This chain's CDR3 is CASSAELAGGLLQYF. The CDR3 DNA reads TGTGCCAGCAGTGCTGAACTAGCGGGAGGGCTCTTGCAGTACTTC.

V gene TRBV9 combines with J gene TRBJ1-1; maybe TRBD1 (5 bases). Germline assignment: CDR1 SGDLS and CDR2 YYNGEE. V dropped 5 bases and J dropped 5 bases, with 19 bases sitting between them. This CDR3 has 15 amino acids. CDR3: CASSPMNGGRTEAFF. CDR3 in DNA: TGTGCCAGCAGTCCAATGAACGGGGGTAGGACTGAAGCTTTCTTT.

This chain links TRBV6-5 with TRBJ1-1; a weak D match, TRBD1 (6 bases). Trimming shortened V by 8 bases and J by 6 bases, and 16 bases separated the two germline ends. Germline values: CDR1 MNHEY, CDR2 SVGAGI. This CDR3 is 13 amino acids long. CDR3 region: CASGKDRKAEAFF. The CDR3 DNA is TGTGCCAGCGGGAAAGACAGGAAGGCTGAAGCTTTCTTT.

The chain has TRBV19 and TRBJ2-5, with 7 bases lining up with TRBD1. This CDR3 region has 15 residues. Germline loops: CDR1 LNHDA, CDR2 SQIVND (reference sequence). Unmatched junction bases numbered 10, after V lost 4 bases and J lost 5 bases. CDR3 coding DNA: TGTGCCAGTAGTAGGACAGGACGCCTAGGGGAGACCCAGTACTTC. This encodes CASSRTGRLGETQYF.

V is TRBV7-2 and J is TRBJ1-5; a weak D match, TRBD1 (6 bases). The V and J ends lost 7 bases and 6 bases respectively, with 19 bases between them. CDR1 and CDR2 from the germline V gene are SGHTA and FQGNSA. This CDR3 comprises 15 residues. The CDR3 DNA reads TGTGCCAGCACTGCACAAAACAGGGTTGGTCAGCCCCAGCATTTT. Translating gives CASTAQNRVGQPQHF.

J is TRBJ1-1 and V is TRBV2; D gene ambiguous. This CDR3 contains 13 residues. V gave up 2 bases and J gave up 4 bases, with 8 bases separating them. The V gene's germline CDR1 is SNHLY and CDR2 FYNNEI. As DNA, the CDR3 is TGTGCCAGCAGTGAACGCGGAGGCACTGAAGCTTTCTTT. It yields the protein CASSERGGTEAFF.

This clone was seen more than once but under ten times. This rearrangement joins TRBV19 to TRBJ1-5; TRBD1 matches at 11 bases. V gave up 3 bases and J gave up 5 bases; unmatched junction bases: 3. In germline, CDR1 is LNHDA, CDR2 SQIVND (reference sequence). This CDR3 comprises 15 residues. In DNA, the CDR3 is TGTGCCAGTAGTATGCGGACAGGGGGCGATCAGCCCCAGCATTTT. Amino acid sequence: CASSMRTGGDQPQHF. The variable domain in full, with the rest retrieved from reference TRBV19 and TRBJ1-5, is DGGITQSPKYLFRKEGQNVTLSCEQNLNHDAMYWYRQDPGQGLRLIYYSQIVNDFQKGDIAEGYSVSREKKESFPLTVTSAQKNPTAFYLCASSMRTGGDQPQHFGDGTRLSIL.

This clone has just a few counts. The V gene is TRBV6-5, the J gene TRBJ2-3; D uncertain. The germline V and J ends were trimmed by 2 bases and 0 bases, with 12 bases remaining between them. The CDR3 has 16 amino acids. Germline V gives CDR1 MNHEY, CDR2 SVGAGI. This chain's CDR3 is CASSYQHYPSTDTQYF. As DNA, the CDR3 is TGTGCCAGCAGTTACCAACACTACCCTAGCACAGATACGCAGTATTTT.

The chain's CDR3 is CASSSPGTGEKGNTEAFF. In DNA form, the CDR3 reads TGCGCCAGCAGTTCCCCCGGGACAGGGGAAAAAGGGAACACTGAAGCTTTCTTT. The chain links TRBV4-1 to TRBJ1-1; the match to TRBD1 covers 10 bases. J gave up 1 base and V 6 bases, and 14 bases lay outside the gene matches. The CDR3 runs to 18 residues. Germline CDR1 is MGHRA and CDR2 is YSYEKL.

The V call is TRBV27, the J call TRBJ2-1; D may be TRBD2 (6 bases). CDR3 size: 16 residues. Between the trimmed V and J ends, which lost 7 bases and 7 bases, there was a span of 23 bases. CDR1 is MNHEY and CDR2 is SMNVEV in the germline V gene (reference sequence). The CDR3, as DNA: TGTGCCAGCACCACGGTTGGGGTGAGACTAGAGAATGAGCAGTTCTTC. Protein: CASTTVGVRLENEQFF.

The rearrangement links TRBV14 to TRBJ2-1, with 10 positions matching TRBD2. The V gene end was trimmed by 5 bases and the J gene end by 5 bases; junction bases not matched to a gene: 9. This CDR3 is built from 16 residues. Germline lookup yields CDR1 SGHDN and CDR2 FVKESK. CDR3 sequence: CASSFGRTSGHNEQFF. CDR3 nucleotides: TGTGCCAGCAGCTTCGGAAGGACTAGCGGCCACAATGAGCAGTTCTTC. Using reference TRBV14 and TRBJ2-1 for the parts outside the CDR3, the full variable domain is EAGVTQFPSHSVIEKGQTVTLRCDPISGHDNLYWYRRVMGKEIKFLLHFVKESKQDESGMPNNRFLAERTGGTYSTLKVQPAELEDSGVYFCASSFGRTSGHNEQFFGPGTRLTVL.

The rearrangement links TRBV11-2 to TRBJ1-1, with D unclear. Germline CDR1 and CDR2: SGHAT and FQNNGV. The CDR3 length is 13 residues. V was trimmed by 4 bases and J by 7 bases, leaving 13 bases between them. Here the CDR3 DNA reads TGTGCCAGCAGCTCGCTCTCCCCGGGTGAAGCTTTCTTT. This codes for CASSSLSPGEAFF.

This clone was counted a few times. The chain has TRBV4-3 and TRBJ1-2; 7 bases align to TRBD1. The CDR3 runs 14 residues. The V gene's germline CDR1 is LGHNA and CDR2 YSLEER. Trimming cost V 0 bases and J 3 bases; bases outside gene matches: 1. In nucleotides, the CDR3 is TGCGCCAGCAGCCAAGATGGACAGGACTATGGCTACACCTTC. Encoded protein: CASSQDGQDYGYTF.

V gene TRBV11-2 combines with J gene TRBJ2-7; 7 bases align to TRBD2. CDR3 length: 17 amino acids. Trimming took 5 bases from V and 3 from J; bases not matched to a gene: 16. Germline V CDR1 and CDR2: SGHAT, FQNNGV. The CDR3 region has the DNA TGTGCCAGCAGCAAGCTGGGTAGCGGGTTTACCCACTACGAGCAGTACTTC. Protein product: CASSKLGSGFTHYEQYF.

Only one count was recorded for this clone. The CDR3 loop is CASSPPTSGAVNPYF. The CDR3, as DNA: TGTGCCAGCAGTCCCCCGACTAGCGGGGCGGTTAACCCGTACTTC. This chain uses TRBV28 with TRBJ2-7; 11 bases align to TRBD2. This CDR3 comprises 15 residues. The germline V gene has CDR1 MDHEN and CDR2 SYDVKM. V shed 5 bases and J 12 bases; nucleotides not matched to a gene: 15. Variable domain in full (rest from reference TRBV28 and TRBJ2-7): DVKVTQSSRYLVKRTGEKVFLECVQDMDHENMFWYRQDPGLGLRLIYFSYDVKMKEKGDIPEGYSVSREKKERFSLILESASTNQTSMYLCASSPPTSGAVNPYFGPGTRLTVT.

This rearrangement joins TRBV27 to TRBJ2-3, with TRBD2 identical over 16 bases. Germline V gene lookup returns CDR1 MNHEY and CDR2 SMNVEV (reference sequence). The V gene end was trimmed by 4 bases and the J gene end by 3 bases; junction bases not matched to a gene: 19. The CDR3 consists of 22 residues. The CDR3 nucleotides are TGTGCCAGCAGTTCGTCACAAGGGACTAGCGGGAGGGCCCACGTTATGACAGATACGCAGTATTTT. Translating it yields CASSSSQGTSGRAHVMTDTQYF.

On this clone: Relative to the germline gene, one junction end is altered; a read error may explain this. The chain uses TRBV28 and TRBJ2-3; 9 bases are a match to TRBD2. Per germline, CDR1 MDHEN and CDR2 SYDVKM. The CDR3 loop spans 17 amino acids. The chain's CDR3 is CASIELTGLAGKDTQYF. DNA for the CDR3: TGTGCAAGCATTGAACTTACGGGGCTAGCGGGAAAAGATACGCAGTATTTT.